This TCR beta chain was profiled in a study of T cell responses to AZD1222 COVID-19 vaccine. Notes on the study in general: Reportedly, nearly half of unique spike TCRs recognized epitopes outside B.1.351/B.1.1.7 mutations. Mapped onto spike, vaccine-associated CD4 TCRs spanned it and were dominant at 160-218 and 743-854. Sampling that yielded the repertoires occurred only after the peak T cell response.

Germline V gives CDR1 SGHRS, CDR2 YFSETQ. The CDR3 totals 15 residues. The V and J ends lost 3 bases and 5 bases, in that order; junction bases with no gene match: 7. On this clone: Its antigen is not known.

Measured with immunoSEQ multiplex PCR; TCRdb has only the in-frame clones, and not every one. The sample table sets out around 150,000 clones. The sequence derives from an adult in good health. V and J are TRBV5-1 and TRBJ2-1; TRBD2 matches 8 bases. Sequenced: peripheral blood. CDR3 sequence: CASSSSGTRDNEQFF. CDR3 bases: TGCGCCAGCAGCTCATCCGGGACTAGAGACAATGAGCAGTTCTTC. The full variable domain, completed using reference TRBV5-1 and TRBJ2-1, is KAGVTQTPRYLIKTRGQQVTLSCSPISGHRSVSWYQQTPGQGLQFLFEYFSETQRNKGNFPGRFSGRQFSNSRSEMNVSTLELGDSALYLCASSSSGTRDNEQFFGPGTRLTVL.